The entry below describes one TCR beta chain. Its antigen is unknown. The sample originates from a study of cytomegalovirus exposure and HLA in healthy donors. Overall study: Within the Caucasian-associated ancestry cluster were around 81% of the roughly 360 genotyped donors.

The primer mix had 60 Vbeta and 13 Jbeta primers. Measured with immunoSEQ multiplex PCR; TCRdb has only the in-frame clones, and not every one. The sample yields roughly 150,000 clones, approximately 82% seen once. Findings and limits, study-wide: Specificity of a few CMV-associated chains for CMV antigens was verified in vitro. A missense variant in DCLRE1C was later tied to TCR beta V- and J-gene trimming. According to an earlier analysis, most TCR beta V segments yielded productive rearrangements about 90% or about 30% of the time.

The germline V gene has CDR1 KGHSH and CDR2 LQKENI. V shed 3 bases and J shed 4 bases, with 15 bases lying between them. The CDR3 extends over 16 amino acids. The TCR comes from a male donor in good health and CMV-seronegative. The chain has TRBV18 and TRBJ2-2; tentative D call: TRBD2 (6 bases). The sequenced sample consisted of PBMCs. The CDR3 sequence: CASSPEGIGGTGELFF. The CDR3 coding sequence is TGTGCCAGCTCACCGGAGGGGATAGGCGGCACCGGGGAGCTGTTTTTT.